The clone carrying this T cell receptor beta chain was picked up one time. The CDR3 is made up of 15 amino acids. The germline gives CDR1 SGHRS, CDR2 YFSETQ. V was cut by 0 bases and J by 3 bases, with 12 bases left in between. As handled by the study authors: Scientists estimated how many nucleated cells there were by amplifying reference gene primers. Data came from immunoSEQ multiplex PCR; TCRdb stores just in-frame clones and leaves some out. The V and J calls and clone size were taken over from that table, and D and trimming were inferred from the DNA. Of 15,000 to 20,000 clones in the sample, around nine tenths were seen once. The data originate from a study of blood T cell repertoires in COVID-19. In the study overall: COVID-19 samples from acute and convalescent phases originated in the United States, Italy and Spain. PBMCs, B-cell-depleted T cells, or T cells were the source of the cDNA or gDNA that made up the material.

This TCR was recovered from a man in his fifties or sixties with active COVID-19. Sequencing was done on a sample of peripheral blood. The rearrangement uses TRBV5-1 and TRBJ1-2, with TRBD1 as a possible D gene (5 bases). The CDR3 spells CASSLGAGRYYGYTF. CDR3 sequence (DNA): TGCGCCAGCAGCTTGGGGGCAGGGCGATACTATGGCTACACCTTC.